The clone carrying this TCR beta chain has ten or more counts. Antigen: not known. Amplifying from RNA transcripts, the study obtained TCR beta CDR3 regions. The first round was an RT-PCR with HTBI primers, and the second round was a multiplex PCR. TCRdb reprocessed the multiplex PCR reads with MiXCR, giving one entry per CDR3 protein. Found here are tens of thousands of distinct CDR3 sequences, more than 40% of them singletons; the top ten hold about 4.9%. This specimen belongs to a study of Graves' ophthalmopathy and Graves' hyperthyroidism. Broader study findings: Progression of ophthalmopathy was predicted by the model with around 68% sensitivity and around 77% specificity.

Germline V gene data show CDR1 as LNHDA and CDR2 as SQIVND (reference sequence). CDR3 length: 14 residues. Trimming stripped 2 bases from V and 2 bases from J, with 7 bases between. This TCR came from an adult woman with Graves' ophthalmopathy. Sequenced: peripheral blood. This sequence joins TRBV19 and TRBJ1-3; D is ambiguous. The chain's CDR3 is CASSISTAGNTIYF. CDR3 coding DNA: TGTGCCAGTAGTATATCTACGGCTGGAAACACCATATATTTT.